The 28 T cell receptor beta chains listed next were all sequenced from one sample in a study of patients and donors after allogeneic stem cell transplantation. Via MiXCR, TCRdb re-called the RT-PCR reads, giving one row per CDR3 protein. The repertoire consists of about a million distinct CDR3 sequences, with approximately 18% occurring once and the leading ten covering approximately 5.9%. Sequencing was carried out using blood, either unsorted or a sorted T cell fraction (not recorded which). These TCRs come from a human donor who was either an allogeneic HSCT recipient or a stem cell or donor lymphocyte infusion donor (not recorded which). It is not recorded whose cells these are; they may come from a transplant donor.

This clonotype has just a few counts. The J gene is TRBJ2-7, the V gene TRBV25-1; D possibly uses TRBD1 or TRBD2 (5 bases each). Germline loops: CDR1 MGHDK, CDR2 SYGVNS. Trimming stripped 5 bases from V and 7 bases from J, with 12 bases between. CDR3 length: 12 residues. This chain's CDR3 is CASSSQGGEQYF. The CDR3 DNA reads TGTGCCAGCAGTAGCCAGGGCGGGGAGCAGTACTTC.

V and J are TRBV29-1 and TRBJ1-1; a possible D gene is TRBD1 (5 bases). In germline, CDR1 is SQVTM, CDR2 ANQGSEA. The CDR3 covers 16 residues. The V gene lost 4 bases and the J gene lost 4 bases, with 22 bases spanning the gap. CDR3: CSVVGGTLRTGTEAFF. The CDR3 DNA reads as TGCAGCGTTGTAGGAGGGACCCTCCGAACTGGCACTGAAGCTTTCTTT.

The chain recombines TRBV20-1 with TRBJ1-4; the match to TRBD1 covers 10 bases. The CDR3 is made up of 14 amino acids. Per the germline V gene, CDR1 is DFQATT and CDR2 is SNEGSKA (reference sequence). V lost 5 bases to trimming and J lost 8 bases; unmatched junction nucleotides: 8. CDR3 coding DNA: TGCAGTGCTCCCGGACAGGGGGGTTACGAAAAACTGTTTTTT. Amino acid sequence: CSAPGQGGYEKLFF.

There are many counts of this clonotype. This chain joins TRBV20-1 and TRBJ1-3; no clear D gene. The length of the CDR3 is 13 residues. Germline assignment: CDR1 DFQATT and CDR2 SNEGSKA (reference sequence). V shed 2 bases and J shed 1 base, with 6 bases lying between them. CDR3 residues: CSARPSSGNTIYF. CDR3 coding DNA: TGCAGTGCTAGACCTAGTTCTGGAAACACCATATATTTT.

The V and J genes are TRBV20-1 and TRBJ1-4; D possibly corresponds to TRBD1 (6 bases). The CDR3 sequence is 17 residues long. Trimming removed 3 bases at V and 5 bases at J, with 22 bases between. From germline, CDR1 is DFQATT and CDR2 SNEGSKA (reference sequence). CDR3 region: CSARLPGPQGRNEKLFF. The CDR3 nucleotides read TGCAGTGCTAGGTTACCGGGACCCCAGGGGCGAAATGAAAAACTGTTTTTT.

V and J are TRBV6-1 and TRBJ1-4, with 8 nucleotides matching TRBD1. Trimming at V came to 6 bases and at J to 8 bases, leaving 5 bases not matched to a gene. Germline CDR1 is MNHNS and CDR2 is SASEGT. The CDR3 runs 13 residues. The CDR3 nucleotides are TGTGCCAGCAGGGTTTCAGGGGGCGAAAAACTGTTTTTT. Translating it yields CASRVSGGEKLFF.

This clonotype was seen a handful of times. The chain has TRBV20-1 and TRBJ1-2, with TRBD1 as a possible D gene (6 bases). CDR1 is DFQATT, CDR2 SNEGSKA, per germline (reference sequence). Trimming removed 2 bases at V and 4 bases at J, with 14 bases between. The CDR3 is 14 amino acids. CDR3 amino acids: CSARRGNGGYGYTF. The CDR3 region has the DNA TGCAGTGCTAGAAGGGGGAACGGGGGCTATGGCTACACCTTC.

This rearrangement joins TRBV9 to TRBJ1-1; no clear D gene. Trimming took 4 bases from V and 3 from J, leaving 16 bases between them. This CDR3 contains 15 residues. From germline, CDR1 is SGDLS and CDR2 YYNGEE. The CDR3 here is CASSPDGRAYTEAFF. The DNA of the CDR3 is TGTGCCAGCAGCCCAGACGGAAGGGCGTACACTGAAGCTTTCTTT.

This clonotype was detected only a few times. The chain employs TRBV4-3 and TRBJ1-2, with unresolved D. V lost 0 bases and J 4 bases, leaving 15 bases between the germline ends. The germline gives CDR1 LGHNA, CDR2 YSLEER. The CDR3 loop spans 16 amino acids. CDR3 protein: CASSQERNSLFYGYTF. CDR3 sequence (DNA): TGCGCCAGCAGCCAAGAACGGAACTCCTTATTCTATGGCTACACCTTC.

V is TRBV4-3 and J is TRBJ1-5; D is unresolved. The germline V gene has CDR1 LGHNA and CDR2 YSLEER. V was cut by 3 bases and J by 0 bases, with 9 bases left in between. The CDR3 has 15 amino acids. The CDR3 DNA reads TGCGCCAGCAGCCAGTCAGTATATAGCAATCAGCCCCAGCATTTT. Translating gives CASSQSVYSNQPQHF.

This clonotype was counted between two and nine times. This sequence joins TRBV12-3 or TRBV12-4 and TRBJ1-2; tentative D call: TRBD1 (5 bases). The length of the CDR3 is 12 residues. Trimming stripped 6 bases from V and 9 bases from J, with 14 bases between. CDR3 nucleotides: TGTGCCAGCAGCTACCGGACAAGCAGCTACACCTTC. Amino acids: CASSYRTSSYTF.

V is TRBV29-1 and J is TRBJ1-1; D ambiguous. Trimming cost V 4 bases and J 3 bases, with 6 bases left between them. This CDR3 has 11 amino acids. Germline-derived CDR1 and CDR2 are SQVTM and ANQGSEA. The DNA of the CDR3 is TGCAGCGTTGTTACGGACACTGAAGCTTTCTTT. This sequence encodes CSVVTDTEAFF.

This clonotype was recorded a few times. This chain joins TRBV20-1 and TRBJ2-1, with 8 bases lining up with TRBD2. The CDR3 is made up of 17 amino acids. Germline CDR1 is DFQATT and CDR2 is SNEGSKA (reference sequence). With V trimmed by 4 bases and J by 4 bases, 15 bases remained unmatched. The CDR3 DNA sequence: TGCAGTGCTAAAGCCTTGATAACGGGACTAGTATACAATGAGCAGTTCTTC. It specifies CSAKALITGLVYNEQFF.

The CDR3, as DNA: TGCAGCGCGAAAATAGAGGGGGTCTATGGCTACACCTTC. Its translation: CSAKIEGVYGYTF. The rearrangement links TRBV29-1 to TRBJ1-2; D is perhaps TRBD1 (6 bases). Trimming took off 7 bases at V and 4 bases at J, with 16 bases between the two ends. The V gene's germline CDR1 is SQVTM and CDR2 ANQGSEA. The CDR3 contains 13 residues.

The genes are TRBV6-1 and TRBJ2-7; 16 bases align to TRBD2. Germline V gene data show CDR1 as MNHNS and CDR2 as SASEGT. The CDR3 length is 16 residues. Unmatched junction bases numbered 6, after V lost 6 bases and J lost 4 bases. In nucleotides, the CDR3 is TGTGCCAGCAGCCCGGGACTAGCGGGGGGGCTATACGAGCAGTACTTC. Amino acids: CASSPGLAGGLYEQYF.

This clonotype was seen only a few times. The gene calls are TRBV29-1 and TRBJ1-2, with 7 bases that match TRBD1. Germline V lookup: CDR1 SQVTM, CDR2 ANQGSEA. The CDR3 extends over 13 amino acids. V dropped 7 bases and J dropped 3; count of bases not matched to a gene: 8. Here the CDR3 reads CSATGVTDYGYTF. The CDR3 coding sequence is TGCAGCGCCACAGGGGTGACGGACTATGGCTACACCTTC.

Notes on this clonotype: Given the absence of the conserved phenylalanine or tryptophan at the CDR3 end, a read error is likely. This chain connects TRBV7-2 to TRBJ2-5; possible D gene TRBD1, 5 bases. The V gene lost 6 bases and the J gene lost 5 bases, with 16 bases spanning the gap. Germline CDR1 and CDR2: SGHTA and FQGNSA. The CDR3 is made up of 14 amino acids. In DNA, the CDR3 is TGTGCCAGCAGATTGGCAGGGTCCGGGGAGACCCAGTACTCC. Encoded protein: CASRLAGSGETQYS.

V gene TRBV21-1 combines with J gene TRBJ2-2; TRBD1 reflects the table's D call only, with no check against the DNA. TRBV21-1 is assigned pseudogene status. The CDR3 is made up of 18 amino acids. The chain's CDR3 is CASSKERHRSTNTGELFF. CDR3 sequence (DNA): TGTGCCAGCAGCAAAGAGCGCCACAGGTCAACGAACACCGGGGAGCTGTTTTTT.

The gene calls are TRBV7-2 and TRBJ2-3; 9 bases match TRBD2. The CDR3 extends over 16 amino acids. V trimming: 1 base; J trimming: 1 base; junction bases outside the gene matches: 3. Germline V gives CDR1 SGHTA, CDR2 FQGNSA. In DNA form, the CDR3 reads TGTGCCAGCAGCTTAGGACTAGCGGAGGGCACAGATACGCAGTATTTT. Encoded protein: CASSLGLAEGTDTQYF.

The V call is TRBV20-1, the J call TRBJ2-3; TRBD2 agrees at 13 bases. Germline loops: CDR1 DFQATT, CDR2 SNEGSKA (reference sequence). This CDR3 has 15 amino acids. V trimming: 6 bases; J trimming: 2 bases; junction bases outside the gene matches: 5. CDR3 nucleotides: TGCAGTGCAGCACTAGCGGGAGGGCCCACAGATACGCAGTATTTT. Protein product: CSAALAGGPTDTQYF.

This clonotype occurred a few times. The chain joins TRBV4-2 to TRBJ2-5; possibly TRBD1 or TRBD2 for D (5 bases each). This CDR3 is 15 amino acids long. Germline V gene data show CDR1 as LGHNA and CDR2 as YNFKEQ. The germline V and J ends were trimmed by 1 base and 3 bases, with 12 bases remaining between them. CDR3 protein: CASSQAGASEETQYF. As DNA, the CDR3 is TGTGCCAGCAGCCAAGCCGGGGCCAGCGAAGAGACCCAGTACTTC.

V usage is TRBV27 and J usage is TRBJ2-7, with 10 bases matching TRBD2. The germline V gene encodes CDR1 MNHEY and CDR2 SMNVEV (reference sequence). This CDR3 is built from 14 residues. Trimming cost V 6 bases and J 4 bases; bases outside gene matches: 6. CDR3 region: CASRRTSGKYEQYF. As DNA, the CDR3 is TGTGCCAGCAGAAGGACTAGCGGCAAGTACGAGCAGTACTTC.

This clonotype was seen more than once but under ten times. The chain links TRBV10-3 to TRBJ2-2; TRBD2 might be the D (6 bases). The CDR3 runs to 15 residues. V lost 6 bases and J 0 bases, leaving 11 bases between the germline ends. Germline V lookup: CDR1 ENHRY, CDR2 SYGVKD. Here the CDR3 DNA reads TGTGCCATCAGGGAGGCGGGGACGAACACCGGGGAGCTGTTTTTT. It translates to CAIREAGTNTGELFF.

This clonotype occurred many times. The chain employs TRBV12-3 or TRBV12-4 and TRBJ2-2; no reliable D call. V gave up 6 bases and J gave up 5 bases, with 10 bases separating them. The CDR3 is 13 amino acids. CDR3 coding DNA: TGTGCCAGCAGCTTAAGTGTAACCGGGGAGCTGTTTTTT. Protein product: CASSLSVTGELFF.

This clonotype was seen a handful of times. The J gene is TRBJ1-2, the V gene TRBV9; TRBD1 might be the D (5 bases). Germline CDR1 is SGDLS and CDR2 is YYNGEE. The CDR3 contains 15 residues. V lost 4 bases, J lost 11 bases, and 24 bases lay in between. The CDR3 DNA follows: TGTGCCAGCAGCTCGATTGCCGTGGAGCCCTGGGGGTACACCTTC. This gives the protein CASSSIAVEPWGYTF.

This clonotype came up a few times. J is TRBJ1-1 and V is TRBV29-1; 7 nucleotides agree with TRBD1. The length of the CDR3 is 14 residues. V shed 6 bases and J 4 bases; nucleotides not matched to a gene: 11. Germline CDR1 is SQVTM and CDR2 is ANQGSEA. The CDR3 bases are TGCAGCGTGGATGTTACAGGGGTGAGCACTGAAGCTTTCTTT. This sequence encodes CSVDVTGVSTEAFF.

The V and J genes are TRBV25-1 and TRBJ2-7; 11 positions agree with TRBD2. V was clipped by 2 bases and J by 4 bases; unmatched bases: 1. The germline CDR1 and CDR2 sequences are MGHDK and SYGVNS. This CDR3 comprises 14 residues. The DNA for the CDR3 is TGTGCCAGCAGTGAAACTAGCGGGAGATACGAGCAGTACTTC. As protein: CASSETSGRYEQYF.

This clonotype was found a few times. The V call is TRBV9, the J call TRBJ2-7; 8 nucleotides match TRBD1. This CDR3 has 16 amino acids. Looked up from germline, CDR1 is SGDLS and CDR2 is YYNGEE. Unmatched junction bases numbered 5, after V lost 0 bases and J lost 0 bases. CDR3 nucleotides: TGTGCCAGCAGCGTAGAGGGACAGGTGAGCTCCTACGAGCAGTACTTC. Residues: CASSVEGQVSSYEQYF.